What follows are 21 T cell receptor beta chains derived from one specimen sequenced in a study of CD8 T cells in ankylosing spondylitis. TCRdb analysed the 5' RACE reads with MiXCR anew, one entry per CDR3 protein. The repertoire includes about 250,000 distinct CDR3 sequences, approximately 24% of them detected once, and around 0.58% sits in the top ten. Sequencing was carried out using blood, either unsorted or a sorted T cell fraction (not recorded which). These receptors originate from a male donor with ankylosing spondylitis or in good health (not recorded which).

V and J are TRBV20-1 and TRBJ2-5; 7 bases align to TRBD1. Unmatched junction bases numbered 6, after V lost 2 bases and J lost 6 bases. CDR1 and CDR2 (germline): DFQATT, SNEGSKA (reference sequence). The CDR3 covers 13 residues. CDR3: CSARKGATKTQYF. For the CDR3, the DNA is TGCAGTGCTAGAAAGGGGGCTACGAAGACCCAGTACTTC.

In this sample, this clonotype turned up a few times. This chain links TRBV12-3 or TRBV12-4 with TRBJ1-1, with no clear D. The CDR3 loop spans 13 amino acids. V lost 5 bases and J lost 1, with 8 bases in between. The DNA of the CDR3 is TGTGCCAGCAGTAAACGCGGGAACACTGAAGCTTTCTTT. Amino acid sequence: CASSKRGNTEAFF.

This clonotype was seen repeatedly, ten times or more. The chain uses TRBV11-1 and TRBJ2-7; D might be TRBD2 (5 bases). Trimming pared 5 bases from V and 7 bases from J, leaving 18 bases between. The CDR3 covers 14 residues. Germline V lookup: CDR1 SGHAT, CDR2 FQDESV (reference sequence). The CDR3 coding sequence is TGTGCCAGCAGCCCGAACCGGGAAACCCAAGAGCAGTACTTC. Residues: CASSPNRETQEQYF.

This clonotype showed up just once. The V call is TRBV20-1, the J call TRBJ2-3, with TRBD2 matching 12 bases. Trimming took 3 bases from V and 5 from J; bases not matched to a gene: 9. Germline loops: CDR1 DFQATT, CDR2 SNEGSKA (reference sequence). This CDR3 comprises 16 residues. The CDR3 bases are TGCAGTGCTAGCCGACTAGCGGGGGATAGAAGAGATACGCAGTATTTT. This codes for CSASRLAGDRRDTQYF.

The CDR3 is CASLGGAGEKLFF. The DNA for the CDR3 is TGTGCCAGCTTAGGAGGAGCGGGCGAAAAACTGTTTTTT. The genes are TRBV12-3 or TRBV12-4 and TRBJ1-4, with D unresolved. This CDR3 is built from 13 residues. V lost 8 bases and J lost 8, with 15 bases in between.

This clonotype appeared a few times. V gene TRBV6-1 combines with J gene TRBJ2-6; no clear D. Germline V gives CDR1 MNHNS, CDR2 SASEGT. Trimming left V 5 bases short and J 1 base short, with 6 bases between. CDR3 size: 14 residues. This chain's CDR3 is CASSLRSGANVLTF. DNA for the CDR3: TGTGCCAGCAGTCTCCGATCTGGGGCCAACGTCCTGACTTTC.

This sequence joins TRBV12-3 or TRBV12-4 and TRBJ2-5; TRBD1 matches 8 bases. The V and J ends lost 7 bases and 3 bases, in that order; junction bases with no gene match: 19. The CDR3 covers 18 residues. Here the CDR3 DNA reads TGTGCCAGCACCCTACAAAAAGGACAGGGAGATTGGGAAGAGACCCAGTACTTC. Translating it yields CASTLQKGQGDWEETQYF.

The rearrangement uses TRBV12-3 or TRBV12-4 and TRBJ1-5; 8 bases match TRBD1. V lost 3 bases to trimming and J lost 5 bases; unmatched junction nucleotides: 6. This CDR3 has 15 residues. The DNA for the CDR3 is TGTGCCAGCAGTTTCGGACAGGGAGGCGATCAGCCCCAGCATTTT. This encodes CASSFGQGGDQPQHF.

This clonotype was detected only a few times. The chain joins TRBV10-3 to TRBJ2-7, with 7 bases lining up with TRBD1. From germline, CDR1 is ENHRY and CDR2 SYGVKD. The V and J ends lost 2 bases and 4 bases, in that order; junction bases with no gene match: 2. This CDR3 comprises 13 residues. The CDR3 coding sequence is TGTGCCATCAGTGAGGCGACAGGGTACGAGCAGTACTTC. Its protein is CAISEATGYEQYF.

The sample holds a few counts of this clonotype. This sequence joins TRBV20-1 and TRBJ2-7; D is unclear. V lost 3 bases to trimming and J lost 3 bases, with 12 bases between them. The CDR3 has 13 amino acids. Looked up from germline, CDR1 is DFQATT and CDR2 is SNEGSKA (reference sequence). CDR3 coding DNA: TGCAGTGCTAGTTCCGGCAGCTACTACGAGCAGTACTTC. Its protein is CSASSGSYYEQYF.

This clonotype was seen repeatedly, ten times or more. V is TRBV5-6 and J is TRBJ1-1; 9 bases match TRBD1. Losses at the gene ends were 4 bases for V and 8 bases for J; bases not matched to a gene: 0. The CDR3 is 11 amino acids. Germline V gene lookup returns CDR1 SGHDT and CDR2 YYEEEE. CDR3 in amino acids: CASSGQGEAFF. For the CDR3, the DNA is TGTGCCAGCAGCGGACAGGGGGAAGCTTTCTTT. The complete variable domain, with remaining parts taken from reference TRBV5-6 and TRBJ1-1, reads DAGVTQSPTHLIKTRGQQVTLRCSPKSGHDTVSWYQQALGQGPQFIFQYYEEEERQRGNFPDRFSGHQFPNYSSELNVNALLLGDSALYLCASSGQGEAFFGQGTRLTVV.

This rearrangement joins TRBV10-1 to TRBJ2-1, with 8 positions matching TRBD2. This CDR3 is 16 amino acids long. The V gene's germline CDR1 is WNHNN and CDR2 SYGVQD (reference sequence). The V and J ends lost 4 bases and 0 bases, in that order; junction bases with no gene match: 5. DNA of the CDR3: TGCGCCAGCAGTGGGCTAGCGGGTAGCTCCTACAATGAGCAGTTCTTC. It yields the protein CASSGLAGSSYNEQFF.

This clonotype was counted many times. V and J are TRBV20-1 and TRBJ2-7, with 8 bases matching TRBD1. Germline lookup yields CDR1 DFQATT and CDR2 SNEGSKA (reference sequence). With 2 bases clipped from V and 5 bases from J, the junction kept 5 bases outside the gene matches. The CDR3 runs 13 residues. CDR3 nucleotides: TGCAGTGCTAGATGGACAGGGAACAACGAGCAGTACTTC. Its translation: CSARWTGNNEQYF.

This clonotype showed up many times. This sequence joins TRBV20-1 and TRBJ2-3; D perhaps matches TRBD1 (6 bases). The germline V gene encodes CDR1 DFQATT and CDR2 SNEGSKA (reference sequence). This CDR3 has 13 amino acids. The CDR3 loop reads CSEGHSSTDTQYF. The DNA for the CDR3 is TGCAGCGAGGGACATTCAAGCACAGATACGCAGTATTTT.

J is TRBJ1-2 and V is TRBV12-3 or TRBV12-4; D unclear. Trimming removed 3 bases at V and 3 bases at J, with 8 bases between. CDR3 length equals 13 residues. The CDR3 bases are TGTGCCAGCAGTTTCTGGCGGGACTATGGCTACACCTTC. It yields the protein CASSFWRDYGYTF.

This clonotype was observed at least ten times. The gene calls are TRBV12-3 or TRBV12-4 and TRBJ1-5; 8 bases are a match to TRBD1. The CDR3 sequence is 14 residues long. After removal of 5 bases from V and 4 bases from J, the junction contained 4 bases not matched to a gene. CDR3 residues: CASSLDRANQPQHF. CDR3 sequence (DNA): TGTGCCAGCAGTCTGGACAGGGCAAATCAGCCCCAGCATTTT.

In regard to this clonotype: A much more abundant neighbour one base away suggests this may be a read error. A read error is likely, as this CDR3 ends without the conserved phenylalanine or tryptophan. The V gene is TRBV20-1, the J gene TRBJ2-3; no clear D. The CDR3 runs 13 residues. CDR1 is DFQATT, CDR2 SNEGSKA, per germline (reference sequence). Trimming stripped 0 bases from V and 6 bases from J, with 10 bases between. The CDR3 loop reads CSAREMSGDTQYS. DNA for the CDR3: TGCAGTGCTAGAGAGATGTCCGGGGATACGCAGTATTCT.

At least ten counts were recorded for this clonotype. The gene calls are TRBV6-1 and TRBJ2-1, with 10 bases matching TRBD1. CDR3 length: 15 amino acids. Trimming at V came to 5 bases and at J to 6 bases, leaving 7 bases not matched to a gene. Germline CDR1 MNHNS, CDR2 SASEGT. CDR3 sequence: CASSTGQGYRNEQFF. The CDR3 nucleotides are TGTGCCAGCAGTACGGGACAGGGGTATCGCAATGAGCAGTTCTTC.

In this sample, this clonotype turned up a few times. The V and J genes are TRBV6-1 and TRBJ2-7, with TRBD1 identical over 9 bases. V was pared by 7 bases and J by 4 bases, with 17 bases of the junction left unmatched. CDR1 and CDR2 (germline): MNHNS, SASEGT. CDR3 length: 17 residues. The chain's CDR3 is CASTKGSGPGQGYEQYF. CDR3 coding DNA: TGTGCCAGCACCAAAGGCTCGGGCCCGGGACAGGGTTACGAGCAGTACTTC.

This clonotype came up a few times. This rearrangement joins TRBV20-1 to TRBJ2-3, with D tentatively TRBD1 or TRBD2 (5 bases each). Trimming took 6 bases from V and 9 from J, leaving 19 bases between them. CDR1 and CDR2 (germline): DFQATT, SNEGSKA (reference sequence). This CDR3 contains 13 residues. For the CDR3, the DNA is TGCAGTGCGGTTGGGACGGCGACCGACACGCAGTATTTT. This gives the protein CSAVGTATDTQYF.

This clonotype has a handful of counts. The CDR3 DNA sequence: TGTGCCACCAGCAGAGAGCGCGGATGGGGGGAGCAGTACTTC. Its translation: CATSRERGWGEQYF. The V call is TRBV15, the J call TRBJ2-7, with D tentatively TRBD1 or TRBD2 (5 bases each). CDR3 length: 14 residues. Trimming stripped 0 bases from V and 7 bases from J, with 13 bases between. The germline V gene has CDR1 LNHNV and CDR2 YYDKDF (reference sequence).